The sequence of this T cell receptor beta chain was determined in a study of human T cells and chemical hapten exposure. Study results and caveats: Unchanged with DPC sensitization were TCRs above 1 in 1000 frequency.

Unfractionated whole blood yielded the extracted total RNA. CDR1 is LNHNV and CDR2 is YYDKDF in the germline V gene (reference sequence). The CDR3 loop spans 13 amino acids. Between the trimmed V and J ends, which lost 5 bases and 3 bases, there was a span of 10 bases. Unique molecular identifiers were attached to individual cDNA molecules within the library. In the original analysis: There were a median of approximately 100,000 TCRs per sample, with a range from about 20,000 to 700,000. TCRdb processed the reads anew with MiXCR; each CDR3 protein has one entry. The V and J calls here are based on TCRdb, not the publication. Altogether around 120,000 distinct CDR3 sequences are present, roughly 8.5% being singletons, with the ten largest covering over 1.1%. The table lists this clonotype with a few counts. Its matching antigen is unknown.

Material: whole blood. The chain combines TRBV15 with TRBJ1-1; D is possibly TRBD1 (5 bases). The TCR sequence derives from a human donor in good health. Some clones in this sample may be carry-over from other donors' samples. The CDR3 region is CATSADSDTEAFF. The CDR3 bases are TGTGCCACCAGCGCAGACAGTGACACTGAAGCTTTCTTT.